Listed here are 9 T cell receptor beta chains from one sample, sequenced in a study of T cells in Graves' hyperthyroidism and ophthalmopathy. Authors of the study amplified TCR beta CDR3 regions from RNA transcripts. Primed by the HTBI set, a first-round RT-PCR was run on the TCR CDR3. From the multiplex PCR reads, TCRdb called clonotypes with MiXCR, one entry per CDR3 protein. The sample includes around 610,000 distinct CDR3 sequences, about 15% of them seen just once. Sequenced material: blood. The source of these receptors is a woman aged 40 to 49 with Graves' ophthalmopathy.

This clonotype was detected only a few times. The J gene is TRBJ2-2, the V gene TRBV25-1; D is possibly TRBD2 (6 bases). CDR3 length equals 18 residues. Germline loops: CDR1 MGHDK, CDR2 SYGVNS. V was trimmed by 5 bases and J by 1 base, leaving 20 bases between them. The CDR3 DNA reads TGTGCCAGCAGTCCCCTCAATGGAGGGCCACTGAACACCGGGGAGCTGTTTTTT. This codes for CASSPLNGGPLNTGELFF.

In this sample, this clonotype turned up a few times. J is TRBJ1-6 and V is TRBV19; weak D call: TRBD1 (5 bases). Germline-derived CDR1 and CDR2 are LNHDA and SQIVND (reference sequence). The CDR3 is made up of 13 amino acids. V lost 7 bases and J 8 bases, leaving 12 bases between the germline ends. The CDR3 sequence: CASKARVDSPLHF. The DNA for the CDR3 is TGTGCCAGTAAGGCCAGGGTGGATTCACCCCTCCACTTT. The variable domain in full, completed from reference TRBV19 and TRBJ1-6, reads DGGITQSPKYLFRKEGQNVTLSCEQNLNHDAMYWYRQDPGQGLRLIYYSQIVNDFQKGDIAEGYSVSREKKESFPLTVTSAQKNPTAFYLCASKARVDSPLHFGNGTRLTVT.

This clonotype was seen repeatedly, ten times or more. The CDR3 nucleotides are TGTGCCAGCAGTTGGACAGGGGTGGAGACCCAGTACTTC. Residues: CASSWTGVETQYF. V and J are TRBV6-5 and TRBJ2-5; 9 positions agree with TRBD1. Germline V gene data show CDR1 as MNHEY and CDR2 as SVGAGI. The V segment lost 4 bases and the J segment 5 bases; nucleotides outside the gene matches: 2. This CDR3 spans 13 amino acids.

This clonotype was recorded many times. The chain links TRBV2 to TRBJ2-1, with D perhaps assigned TRBD1 or TRBD2 (5 bases each). The V gene's germline CDR1 is SNHLY and CDR2 FYNNEI. CDR3 length: 14 amino acids. V lost 4 bases to trimming and J lost 8 bases, with 15 bases between them. The CDR3 nucleotides are TGTGCCAGCAGTGTGGGACGAGGACGGGATGAGCAGTTCTTC. Protein product: CASSVGRGRDEQFF.

This clonotype occurred many times. The V call is TRBV6-1, the J call TRBJ1-1; D is perhaps TRBD1 (5 bases). The CDR3 length is 13 residues. Germline assignment: CDR1 MNHNS and CDR2 SASEGT. V was shortened by 5 bases and J by 11 bases, with 18 bases between the two germline ends. For the CDR3, the DNA is TGTGCCAGCAGTCAACAGGCCCAATATTGGGCTTTCTTT. Its protein product is CASSQQAQYWAFF.

Only a few counts were recorded for this clonotype. V usage is TRBV28 and J usage is TRBJ1-5, with 8 nucleotides matching TRBD1. V lost 3 bases and J lost 1; bases outside the gene matches: 8. The CDR3 loop spans 17 amino acids. Germline lookup yields CDR1 MDHEN and CDR2 SYDVKM. The CDR3 region is CASSFLGQGFSNQPQHF. The CDR3 bases are TGTGCCAGCAGTTTTTTAGGACAGGGTTTCAGCAATCAGCCCCAGCATTTT.

Ten or more counts support this clonotype. The chain has TRBV27 and TRBJ2-7; D is ambiguous. The CDR3 has 13 residues. Germline V CDR1 and CDR2: MNHEY, SMNVEV (reference sequence). V was clipped by 3 bases and J by 0 bases, with 6 bases between them. This chain's CDR3 is CASSFQSSYEQYF. CDR3 DNA: TGTGCCAGCAGTTTCCAGAGCTCCTACGAGCAGTACTTC.

This clonotype was recorded many times. The V call is TRBV28, the J call TRBJ2-5, with 10 positions matching TRBD2. Per germline, CDR1 MDHEN and CDR2 SYDVKM. The CDR3 is 14 amino acids. Trimming at V came to 6 bases and at J to 6 bases, leaving 7 bases not matched to a gene. The CDR3 spells CASRGGTSVQTQYF. DNA for the CDR3: TGTGCCAGCAGGGGCGGGACTAGCGTACAGACCCAGTACTTC.

The chain is built from TRBV28 and TRBJ1-5; 7 bases align to TRBD1. CDR3 length: 15 residues. J lost 2 bases, V lost 6 bases, and 7 bases had no gene match. Germline CDR1 and CDR2: MDHEN and SYDVKM. The CDR3 is CASRSGTARNQPQHF. Here the CDR3 DNA reads TGTGCCAGCAGATCCGGGACAGCCCGCAATCAGCCCCAGCATTTT. The full variable domain, in which reference TRBV28 and TRBJ1-5 provide the parts outside the CDR3, is DVKVTQSSRYLVKRTGEKVFLECVQDMDHENMFWYRQDPGLGLRLIYFSYDVKMKEKGDIPEGYSVSREKKERFSLILESASTNQTSMYLCASRSGTARNQPQHFGDGTRLSIL.